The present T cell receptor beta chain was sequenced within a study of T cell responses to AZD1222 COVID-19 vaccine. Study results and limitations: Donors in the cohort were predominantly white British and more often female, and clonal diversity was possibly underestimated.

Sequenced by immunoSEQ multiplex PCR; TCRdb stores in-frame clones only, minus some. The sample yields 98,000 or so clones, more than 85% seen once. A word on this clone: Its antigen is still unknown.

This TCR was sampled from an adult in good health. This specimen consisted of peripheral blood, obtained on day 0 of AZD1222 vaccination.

CDR3 residues: CASSSTGRSGGYTF. The CDR3 nucleotides read TGTGCCAGCTCATCGACAGGGAGAAGTGGTGGCTACACCTTC. J is TRBJ1-2 and V is TRBV18, with TRBD1 identical over 7 bases. This CDR3 is 14 amino acids long. With V trimmed by 5 bases and J by 7 bases, 10 bases remained unmatched. Germline V gene sequence: CDR1 KGHSH, CDR2 LQKENI.